The 20 T cell receptor beta chains listed next were all sequenced from one sample in a study of blood T cells in healthy people across ages. Using a J-beta primer mix together with a sample-barcoded 5' primer, a second PCR was run for about 7 to 12 cycles. MiXCR was run by TCRdb on the 5' RACE reads, yielding one entry per CDR3 protein. The sample comprises over a million distinct CDR3 sequences, 40% to 45% of which are singletons, and approximately 17% rests with the top ten. Source material: blood. Source of these receptors: a woman aged 60 to 75 in good health.

This clonotype was detected only a few times. The rearrangement joins TRBV5-1 to TRBJ2-3, with TRBD1 identical over 9 bases. V dropped 0 bases and J dropped 5; count of bases not matched to a gene: 4. The CDR3 is made up of 15 amino acids. Germline V gene sequence: CDR1 SGHRS, CDR2 YFSETQ. CDR3 nucleotide sequence: TGCGCCAGCAGCTTGGAGCGACAGGGGGTAGATACGCAGTATTTT. This codes for CASSLERQGVDTQYF.

This clonotype came up once. This sequence joins TRBV6-1 and TRBJ2-4; 10 bases fit TRBD1. The J call may not be correct, given that the DNA end is closer to TRBJ2-7. Germline V gene data show CDR1 as MNHNS and CDR2 as SASEGT. The CDR3 sequence is 15 residues long. This chain's CDR3 is CASRPPGQGRYEQYF. As DNA, the CDR3 is TGTGCCAGCAGACCCCCGGGACAGGGGAGGTACGAGCAGTACTTC.

This sequence joins TRBV14 and TRBJ1-5; weak D call: TRBD1 (5 bases). CDR1 SGHDN and CDR2 FVKESK come from the germline V gene. V lost 1 base to trimming and J lost 5 bases, with 12 bases between them. The CDR3 is made up of 15 amino acids. The CDR3 nucleotides read TGTGCCAGCAGCCAAGCAGGCCAGGGCCATCAGCCCCAGCATTTT. Translated: CASSQAGQGHQPQHF. The whole variable domain, filled in from reference TRBV14 and TRBJ1-5, reads EAGVTQFPSHSVIEKGQTVTLRCDPISGHDNLYWYRRVMGKEIKFLLHFVKESKQDESGMPNNRFLAERTGGTYSTLKVQPAELEDSGVYFCASSQAGQGHQPQHFGDGTRLSIL.

This clonotype was seen only once. This rearrangement joins TRBV19 to TRBJ1-5; the match to TRBD1 covers 9 bases. V lost 6 bases and J lost 6; bases outside the gene matches: 6. Germline loops: CDR1 LNHDA, CDR2 SQIVND (reference sequence). The CDR3 runs 14 residues. CDR3 in amino acids: CASSRDRVTQPQHF. CDR3 nucleotide sequence: TGTGCCAGTAGCCGGGACAGGGTGACTCAGCCCCAGCATTTT.

This clonotype was recorded once. This chain uses TRBV29-1 with TRBJ1-1, with D unresolved. The CDR3 loop spans 13 amino acids. Germline CDR1 SQVTM, CDR2 ANQGSEA. V lost 4 bases and J 1 base, leaving 10 bases between the germline ends. The DNA for the CDR3 is TGCAGCGTTGTGTCAAACTCGAACACTGAAGCTTTCTTT. Translated, it gives CSVVSNSNTEAFF.

The chain employs TRBV2 and TRBJ2-4; 12 bases agree with TRBD2. Near its end, the DNA agrees better with TRBJ2-7, so the J call may be wrong. This CDR3 has 15 amino acids. Germline values: CDR1 SNHLY, CDR2 FYNNEI. The CDR3 reads CASRGLAGISYEQYF. The DNA of the CDR3 is TGTGCCAGCAGGGGACTAGCGGGCATCTCCTACGAGCAGTACTTC.

There are a few counts of this clonotype. The chain carries TRBV4-1 and TRBJ2-7; D is ambiguous. The CDR3 totals 14 residues. The germline V gene has CDR1 MGHRA and CDR2 YSYEKL. V lost 4 bases and J 6 bases, leaving 16 bases between the germline ends. CDR3 DNA: TGCGCCAGCAGCCGGAGCCCTTCAGGTTGCGAGCAGTACTTC. As protein: CASSRSPSGCEQYF.

This chain uses TRBV5-1 with TRBJ2-2, with D uncertain. The V gene lost 5 bases and the J gene lost 4 bases, with 9 bases spanning the gap. This CDR3 is built from 13 residues. Germline V gene lookup returns CDR1 SGHRS and CDR2 YFSETQ. The CDR3 nucleotides read TGCGCCAGCAGGGATTCCTCCACCGGGGAGCTGTTTTTT. As protein: CASRDSSTGELFF. Supplemented by reference TRBV5-1 and TRBJ2-2, the full variable domain reads KAGVTQTPRYLIKTRGQQVTLSCSPISGHRSVSWYQQTPGQGLQFLFEYFSETQRNKGNFPGRFSGRQFSNSRSEMNVSTLELGDSALYLCASRDSSTGELFFGEGSRLTVL.

This clonotype was counted between two and nine times. The chain recombines TRBV7-8 with TRBJ2-7; no reliable D call. The CDR3 runs to 13 residues. CDR1 and CDR2 (germline): SGHVS, FQNEAQ. Trimming pared 1 base from V and 3 bases from J, leaving 7 bases between. The CDR3 DNA follows: TGTGCCAGCAGCTTAGTGCAGTACTACGAGCAGTACTTC. It specifies CASSLVQYYEQYF.

J is TRBJ2-1 and V is TRBV20-1, with 8 bases aligning to TRBD2. The CDR3 sequence is 14 residues long. Germline V gives CDR1 DFQATT, CDR2 SNEGSKA (reference sequence). J was trimmed by 15 bases and V by 1 base; bases with no gene match: 14. The CDR3 spells CSARGNKAGTSMFF. CDR3 coding DNA: TGCAGTGCTAGAGGCAACAAGGCCGGGACTAGTATGTTCTTC.

Notes on this clonotype: One end of the junction does not line up with germline, which may come from a read error. This chain joins TRBV6-5 and TRBJ2-1; unclear D gene. The germline CDR1 and CDR2 sequences are MNHEY and SVGAGI. The length of the CDR3 is 11 residues. CDR3 sequence (DNA): TGTGCCATCAGTTACCCGGGTGAGCAGTTCTTC. This encodes CAISYPGEQFF.

This clonotype was counted between two and nine times. This rearrangement joins TRBV20-1 to TRBJ1-2, with D perhaps matching TRBD1 (5 bases). This CDR3 spans 12 amino acids. The V end lost 3 bases, the J end lost 2 bases, and 7 bases lay between the germline ends. In germline, CDR1 is DFQATT, CDR2 SNEGSKA (reference sequence). The CDR3 here is CSASGGNYGYTF. The CDR3 DNA reads TGCAGTGCTAGTGGGGGGAACTATGGCTACACCTTC.

J is TRBJ2-3 and V is TRBV13; D may be TRBD1 (5 bases). Looked up from germline, CDR1 is PRHDT and CDR2 is FYEKMQ (reference sequence). The ends were cut back, 5 bases at V and 2 bases at J, with 11 bases in the middle. The CDR3 length is 14 residues. The CDR3 spells CASSADKHTDTQYF. DNA of the CDR3: TGTGCCAGCAGCGCGGACAAACACACAGATACGCAGTATTTT.

This clonotype was counted at least ten times. The chain carries TRBV15 and TRBJ2-3; D is unclear. The V end was cut by 2 bases, the J end by 0 bases, with 6 bases between. The CDR3 has 14 amino acids. CDR1 is LNHNV and CDR2 is YYDKDF in the germline V gene (reference sequence). The CDR3 bases are TGTGCCACCAGCAGAAGTCTTAGCACAGATACGCAGTATTTT. Amino acids: CATSRSLSTDTQYF.

V is TRBV2 and J is TRBJ2-3, with D hard to call. The V gene's germline CDR1 is SNHLY and CDR2 FYNNEI. The CDR3 has 15 amino acids. V shed 3 bases and J shed 1 base, with 11 bases lying between them. The CDR3: CASSDVGGRTDTQYF. The CDR3, as DNA: TGTGCCAGCAGTGATGTTGGCGGCCGCACAGATACGCAGTATTTT.

The V call is TRBV12-3 or TRBV12-4, the J call TRBJ2-4, with 14 bases that match TRBD2. Unmatched junction bases numbered 8, after V lost 6 bases and J lost 1 base. The CDR3 has 18 amino acids. The CDR3 loop is CASSPTSGRARAKNIQYF. CDR3 nucleotides: TGTGCCAGCAGCCCGACTAGCGGGAGGGCCAGGGCCAAAAACATTCAGTACTTC.

This clonotype has just a few counts. The chain employs TRBV4-1 and TRBJ2-3, with a possible D match to TRBD2 (5 bases). Germline V lookup: CDR1 MGHRA, CDR2 YSYEKL. This CDR3 contains 14 residues. Trimming stripped 1 base from V and 6 bases from J, with 11 bases between. This CDR3 reads CASSQGTYLDTQYF. CDR3 DNA: TGCGCCAGCAGCCAAGGGACTTACCTGGATACGCAGTATTTT.

A few counts support this clonotype. V and J are TRBV10-3 and TRBJ2-3, with TRBD2 matching 12 bases. After removal of 6 bases from V and 3 bases from J, the junction contained 4 bases not matched to a gene. Germline CDR1 is ENHRY and CDR2 is SYGVKD. The length of the CDR3 is 15 residues. The CDR3 DNA follows: TGTGCCATCAGCCCCGGGACTAGCGGGACAGATACGCAGTATTTT. Residues: CAISPGTSGTDTQYF.

This clonotype was counted ten times or more. The gene calls are TRBV6-6 and TRBJ2-5; no definite D call. V lost 3 bases and J 5 bases, leaving 4 bases between the germline ends. The CDR3 is 11 amino acids. From germline, CDR1 is MNHNY and CDR2 SVGAGI (reference sequence). CDR3 loop: CASSYKETQYF. CDR3 nucleotide sequence: TGTGCCAGCAGTTATAAGGAGACCCAGTACTTC.

The rearrangement joins TRBV9 to TRBJ2-5; D remains unclear. Matching the DNA end better, TRBJ2-7 makes the J call doubtful. This CDR3 has 13 amino acids. CDR1 is SGDLS, CDR2 YYNGEE, per germline. The CDR3 region is CASSVDPRSEQYF. In DNA form, the CDR3 reads TGTGCCAGCAGCGTAGACCCGCGGAGCGAGCAGTACTTC.